The next 9 T cell receptor beta chains were all read from a single sample in a study of blood T cell repertoires in COVID-19. This table comes from immunoSEQ multiplex PCR, and its TCRdb copy is limited to in-frame clones, with some not included. The table shows roughly 380,000 clones, with more than 70% occurring only once. The sample was peripheral blood. The receptor set was obtained from a woman aged 55-70 years with COVID-19, enrolled during active disease.

V gene TRBV9 combines with J gene TRBJ1-6; 9 positions agree with TRBD1. Germline V gene lookup returns CDR1 SGDLS and CDR2 YYNGEE. The ends lost 5 bases at V and 8 bases at J; junction bases unmatched: 5. The CDR3 runs to 14 residues. The CDR3 DNA reads as TGTGCCAGCAGTGGCCGGGACAGGGATTCACCCCTCCACTTT. This sequence encodes CASSGRDRDSPLHF.

The chain carries TRBV6-5 and TRBJ1-5; 11 positions match TRBD1. The V segment lost 6 bases and the J segment 2 bases; nucleotides outside the gene matches: 3. CDR1 and CDR2 from the germline V gene are MNHEY and SVGAGI. The CDR3 extends over 15 amino acids. The CDR3, as DNA: TGTGCCAGCAGGTTGGACAGGGGGCGCAATCAGCCCCAGCATTTT. Translation gives CASRLDRGRNQPQHF.

This chain uses TRBV6-5 with TRBJ1-2; weak D call: TRBD1 (6 bases). The CDR3 is 13 amino acids. CDR1 is MNHEY, CDR2 SVGAGI, per germline. V gave up 6 bases and J gave up 2 bases, with 10 bases separating them. The chain's CDR3 is CASRSTGNYGYTF. The CDR3 DNA reads TGTGCCAGCAGATCTACAGGGAACTATGGCTACACCTTC.

The V and J genes are TRBV6-5 and TRBJ1-4; TRBD1 matches at 8 bases. This CDR3 contains 13 residues. The germline CDR1 and CDR2 sequences are MNHEY and SVGAGI. Trimming removed 10 bases from V and 12 bases from J; junction bases left unmatched: 13. CDR3 sequence (DNA): TGTGCCACGCAATCCGACAGGGGAAGGGAACTGTTTTTT. Protein sequence: CATQSDRGRELFF.

J is TRBJ2-2 and V is TRBV18; the D gene is possibly TRBD1 (5 bases). This CDR3 is 15 amino acids long. Trimming pared 6 bases from V and 2 bases from J, leaving 13 bases between. Germline CDR1 KGHSH, CDR2 LQKENI. CDR3 sequence (DNA): TGTGCCAGCTCTCCAGACAGCCTTAACACCGGGGAGCTGTTTTTT. It yields the protein CASSPDSLNTGELFF.

This sequence joins TRBV11-2 and TRBJ2-4; 7 bases align to TRBD1. The CDR3 sequence is 14 residues long. The J segment lost 1 base and the V segment lost 5 bases, leaving 2 bases of the junction unmatched. The V gene's germline CDR1 is SGHAT and CDR2 FQNNGV. DNA for the CDR3: TGTGCCAGCAGCCCACAGGGGGCCAAAAACATTCAGTACTTC. It specifies CASSPQGAKNIQYF. The whole variable domain, filled in from reference TRBV11-2 and TRBJ2-4, reads EAGVAQSPRYKIIEKRQSVAFWCNPISGHATLYWYQQILGQGPKLLIQFQNNGVVDDSQLPKDRFSAERLKGVDSTLKIQPAKLEDSAVYLCASSPQGAKNIQYFGAGTRLSVL.

This clone was detected only once. The J gene is TRBJ2-1, the V gene TRBV11-2, with 11 nucleotides matching TRBD1. V lost 5 bases and J lost 2; bases outside the gene matches: 11. The germline gives CDR1 SGHAT, CDR2 FQNNGV. CDR3 length: 18 amino acids. CDR3 sequence reads: CASSPAAPGQGAYNEQFF. For the CDR3, the DNA is TGTGCCAGCAGCCCCGCCGCCCCGGGACAGGGGGCCTACAATGAGCAGTTCTTC.

This sequence joins TRBV5-4 and TRBJ2-1, with TRBD2 matching over 10 bases. Germline CDR1 is SGHNT and CDR2 is YYREEE (reference sequence). V dropped 0 bases and J dropped 4; count of bases not matched to a gene: 1. The CDR3 runs 15 residues. The CDR3 spells CASSLELAGYNEQFF. CDR3 nucleotides: TGTGCCAGCAGCTTGGAACTAGCGGGGTACAATGAGCAGTTCTTC.

V and J are TRBV5-1 and TRBJ2-1; 9 bases line up with TRBD1. CDR1 and CDR2 (germline): SGHRS, YFSETQ. The CDR3 is 15 amino acids. J was trimmed by 6 bases and V by 5 bases; bases with no gene match: 9. Here the CDR3 DNA reads TGCGCCAGCAGGTACTATCCGGGACAGGGCAATGAGCAGTTCTTC. Its translation: CASRYYPGQGNEQFF.